One T cell receptor beta chain is described in this entry. TCRdb reanalysed the 5' RACE reads using MiXCR and keeps one entry per CDR3 protein. The data show under 250,000 distinct CDR3 sequences, about a tenth seen once. The data were obtained in a study of identical twins. The V gene's germline CDR1 is LGHDT and CDR2 YNNKEL (reference sequence). This CDR3 has 14 amino acids. Trimming took 4 bases from V and 6 from J, leaving 13 bases between them. Input material: memory (CD45RO+) T cells sorted from blood. The rearrangement joins TRBV3-1 to TRBJ2-1; D may be TRBD2 (5 bases). The TCR was taken from a woman aged 18-29 years in good health. CDR3 bases: TGTGCCAGCAGCCTATTGAGAGGGTCCAATGAGCAGTTCTTC. The encoded protein is CASSLLRGSNEQFF.